These T cell receptor beta chains were read from a single sample in a study of cytomegalovirus exposure and HLA in healthy donors. Method: immunoSEQ multiplex PCR; TCRdb's copy keeps in-frame clones and lacks some. This sample's table reports about 200,000 clones. The specimen was PBMCs. These receptors came from a girl aged 2-10 years in good health and CMV-seropositive. Each CDR3 is given with its conserved first and last residue. D genes are given only for firm matches.

j_call: TRBJ1-3
d_call: -
v_call: TRBV11-2
cdr3_length: 15
cdr3_nt: TGTGCCAGCAGCGCACTCAGGCTTGCGGGAAACACCATATATTTT
cdr3_aa: CASSALRLAGNTIYF

j_call: TRBJ1-1
d_call: -
v_call: TRBV19
cdr3_length: 12
cdr3_nt: TGTGCCAGTAGTATAAGGGGAGGAGAAGCTTTCTTT
cdr3_aa: CASSIRGGEAFF

j_call: TRBJ1-3
d_call: -
v_call: TRBV7-2
cdr3_length: 16
cdr3_nt: TGTGCCAGCAGCCCACACCTCGACAGCTCTGGAAACACCATATATTTT
cdr3_aa: CASSPHLDSSGNTIYF

j_call: TRBJ2-7
d_call: TRBD1
v_call: TRBV27
cdr3_length: 15
cdr3_nt: TGTGCCAGCAGTCCGGGGACAGGGGTGGCCTACGAGCAGTACTTC
cdr3_aa: CASSPGTGVAYEQYF

j_call: TRBJ2-7
d_call: -
v_call: TRBV29-1
cdr3_length: 16
cdr3_nt: TGCAGCGTTGTTAGAGTTAGGACCGGGAATTGGTACGAGCAGTACTTC
cdr3_aa: CSVVRVRTGNWYEQYF

j_call: TRBJ2-1
d_call: -
v_call: TRBV5-1
cdr3_length: 13
cdr3_nt: TGCGCCAGCAGCTTGGGCCAGGGAGGTGAGCAGTTCTTC
cdr3_aa: CASSLGQGGEQFF

j_call: TRBJ2-1
d_call: TRBD2
v_call: TRBV7-9
cdr3_length: 15
cdr3_nt: TGTGCCAGCAGCTTAACGCCGCGGGAGAGGCATGAGCAGTTCTTC
cdr3_aa: CASSLTPRERHEQFF

j_call: TRBJ2-3
d_call: -
v_call: TRBV28
cdr3_length: 14
cdr3_nt: TGTGCCAGCGGTGGGACAACTTACACAGATACGCAGTATTTT
cdr3_aa: CASGGTTYTDTQYF

j_call: TRBJ1-5
d_call: -
v_call: TRBV6-1
cdr3_length: 15
cdr3_nt: TGTGCCAGCAGTGAATTCAGGACAGTCACTCAGCCCCAGCATTTT
cdr3_aa: CASSEFRTVTQPQHF

j_call: TRBJ1-4
d_call: -
v_call: TRBV6-5
cdr3_length: 16
cdr3_nt: TGTGCCAGCAGTTATTCTTTTACCCGGGCTAATGAAAAACTGTTTTTT
cdr3_aa: CASSYSFTRANEKLFF

j_call: TRBJ1-5
d_call: -
v_call: TRBV19
cdr3_length: 12
cdr3_nt: TGTGCCAGTAGGTATGCAGGTCAGCCCCAGCATTTT
cdr3_aa: CASRYAGQPQHF

j_call: TRBJ2-1
d_call: TRBD2
v_call: TRBV28
cdr3_length: 15
cdr3_nt: TGTGCCAGCAGAGCGAGCGGGAGGGCCTACAATGAGCAGTTCTTC
cdr3_aa: CASRASGRAYNEQFF

j_call: TRBJ2-7
d_call: -
v_call: TRBV11-2
cdr3_length: 16
cdr3_nt: TGTGCCAGCAGCTTAGCCCCCACAGGGATAGCCTACGAGCAGTACTTC
cdr3_aa: CASSLAPTGIAYEQYF

j_call: TRBJ2-1
d_call: TRBD2
v_call: TRBV5-1
cdr3_length: 15
cdr3_nt: TGCGCCAGCAGCTTGGCGGCGGGAGGGCCGAGTGAGCAGTTCTTC
cdr3_aa: CASSLAAGGPSEQFF

j_call: TRBJ2-7
d_call: TRBD1
v_call: TRBV2
cdr3_length: 13
cdr3_nt: TGTGCCAGCAGTGACGACAGGGTCTACGAGCAGTACTTC
cdr3_aa: CASSDDRVYEQYF

j_call: TRBJ2-1
d_call: -
v_call: TRBV27
cdr3_length: 15
cdr3_nt: TGTGCCAGCAGCGACCGGGACTCCAACTACAATGAGCAGTTCTTC
cdr3_aa: CASSDRDSNYNEQFF

j_call: TRBJ2-4
d_call: -
v_call: TRBV5-6
cdr3_length: 17
cdr3_nt: TGTGCCAGCAGCTTCACAGGGACGGAGAGAGCCAAAAACATTCAGTACTTC
cdr3_aa: CASSFTGTERAKNIQYF

j_call: TRBJ2-1
d_call: TRBD1
v_call: TRBV10-1
cdr3_length: 11
cdr3_nt: TGCGCCAGCACAGGGGGCTATGAGCAGTTCTTC
cdr3_aa: CASTGGYEQFF

j_call: TRBJ2-3
d_call: TRBD2
v_call: TRBV4-1
cdr3_length: 17
cdr3_nt: TGCGCCAGCAGCCAACCCGGGACTAGCGCAAAAACAGATACGCAGTATTTT
cdr3_aa: CASSQPGTSAKTDTQYF

j_call: TRBJ2-3
d_call: TRBD1
v_call: TRBV27
cdr3_length: 16
cdr3_nt: TGTGCCAGCAGTCTTGACAGGGGTGGTGGGACAGATACGCAGTATTTT
cdr3_aa: CASSLDRGGGTDTQYF

j_call: TRBJ2-7
d_call: -
v_call: TRBV6-1
cdr3_length: 13
cdr3_nt: TGTGCCAGCAAGGAATTAGCCTCCTACGAGCAGTACTTC
cdr3_aa: CASKELASYEQYF

j_call: TRBJ2-1
d_call: TRBD1
v_call: TRBV6-5
cdr3_length: 13
cdr3_nt: TGTGCCAGCAGTTACTCAACAGGGGGAGAGCAGTTCTTC
cdr3_aa: CASSYSTGGEQFF

j_call: TRBJ2-2
d_call: -
v_call: TRBV27
cdr3_length: 15
cdr3_nt: TGTGCCAGCAGTTTACTGGGGGGGCAAACCGGGGAGCTGTTTTTT
cdr3_aa: CASSLLGGQTGELFF

j_call: TRBJ1-5
d_call: TRBD1
v_call: TRBV28
cdr3_length: 15
cdr3_nt: TGTGCCAGCAGACCGGGACAGGGGTCGAATCAGCCCCAGCATTTT
cdr3_aa: CASRPGQGSNQPQHF

j_call: TRBJ2-3
d_call: TRBD2
v_call: TRBV5-1
cdr3_length: 16
cdr3_nt: TGCGCCAGCAGCTTGGGATTAGCGGGAGATACAGATACGCAGTATTTT
cdr3_aa: CASSLGLAGDTDTQYF

j_call: TRBJ1-2
d_call: TRBD1
v_call: TRBV6-5
cdr3_length: 12
cdr3_nt: TGTGCCAGCAGTTACGGGACAGCCGGCTACACCTTC
cdr3_aa: CASSYGTAGYTF

j_call: TRBJ1-1
d_call: -
v_call: TRBV4-2
cdr3_length: 16
cdr3_nt: TGTGCCAGCAGCCAAGATAGAGTTGCGGAGAGCACTGAAGCTTTCTTT
cdr3_aa: CASSQDRVAESTEAFF

j_call: TRBJ2-1
d_call: TRBD1
v_call: TRBV15
cdr3_length: 16
cdr3_nt: TGTGCCACCAGCAGTATACCGGGACAGGGATCCAATGAGCAGTTCTTC
cdr3_aa: CATSSIPGQGSNEQFF

j_call: TRBJ2-7
d_call: TRBD2
v_call: TRBV28
cdr3_length: 14
cdr3_nt: TGTGCCAGCAGTTTTCCGGGGGGTCCCTACGAGCAGTACTTC
cdr3_aa: CASSFPGGPYEQYF

j_call: TRBJ2-3
d_call: -
v_call: TRBV9
cdr3_length: 14
cdr3_nt: TGTGCCAGCAGCGTAGCCCTTTCGACAGATACGCAGTATTTT
cdr3_aa: CASSVALSTDTQYF

j_call: TRBJ1-1
d_call: -
v_call: TRBV14
cdr3_length: 13
cdr3_nt: TGTGCCAGCAGCCAAGATCCCAGGGCTGAAGCTTTCTTT
cdr3_aa: CASSQDPRAEAFF

j_call: TRBJ2-2
d_call: -
v_call: TRBV19
cdr3_length: 16
cdr3_nt: TGTGCCAGTAGTATAGGGACAGTTTTGAACACCGGGGAGCTGTTTTTT
cdr3_aa: CASSIGTVLNTGELFF

j_call: TRBJ1-1
d_call: TRBD1
v_call: TRBV11-2
cdr3_length: 16
cdr3_nt: TGTGCCAGCACCGCCGGGACAGTCGCAAAGGGCACTGAAGCTTTCTTT
cdr3_aa: CASTAGTVAKGTEAFF